This T cell receptor (beta chain) is from a study of cytomegalovirus exposure and HLA in healthy donors. Broader study findings: Association with HLA alleles at 0.05 false discovery rate was found for some 18,000 TCR beta sequences in a later analysis.

Germline V gene data show CDR1 as SGHDT and CDR2 as YYEEEE. The CDR3 loop spans 14 amino acids. In the PCR, 60 Vbeta and 13 Jbeta primers were used. The repertoire was sequenced with immunoSEQ multiplex PCR; TCRdb's copy has only in-frame clones and lacks some. Across approximately 120,000 clones, the top ten clones capture approximately 2.6% of the sample. As regards this clone: The antigen remains undetermined.

Sampled while nominally healthy, donors likely had unrecorded immune exposures. J is TRBJ2-5 and V is TRBV5-6; a weak D match, TRBD2 (6 bases). The J call could be wrong; TRBJ2-7 is a better fit for the DNA end. The source is a man aged 25 to 40 in good health and CMV-seronegative. The sample consisted of PBMCs. CDR3 DNA sequence: TGTGCCAGCAGCTTGGGAGGGGAGGTCTACGAGCAGTACTTC. This sequence encodes CASSLGGEVYEQYF.